This T cell receptor beta chain is from a study of shared clonotypes between healthy human individuals (dated by TCRdb to the early 2020s). With regard to the full study: The cohort comprised a couple of women and three men aged 18 to 49 years. To estimate repertoire size and how much clonotypes are shared between individuals, the study performed deep sequencing of blood TCR repertoires from a handful of healthy adults. Between about 0.8 and 8.9 billion PBMCs per donor were obtained by leukapheresis. Per donor, three plates each were used for CD4 naive and CD4 memory, two for CD8 naive, and one for CD8 memory. To increase sequencing depth and limit assay-specific biases, TCR repertoire library preparation and sequencing were carried out by different laboratories using diverse techniques.

Using the deep immunoSEQ assay, multiplex PCR amplified TCR CDR3 regions from genomic DNA. Extracted genomic DNA from each cell subset was spread evenly across all wells of several immunoSEQ 96-well plates, with each plate serving as a replicate. For sorted subsets, 200 to 250 ng genomic DNA, equal to about 30,000 T cell genomes, was loaded into each replicate PCR. The purified libraries were quantified using a Qubit 3.0 fluorometer, sized with a Bioanalyzer 2100, and then quantified again using the KAPA Library Quantification kit. Each immunoSEQ 96-well plate was sequenced on its own single-read 150-cycle Illumina NextSeq 550 flow cell. As for how the authors treated the data: The immunoSEQ output contained only junctional sequences without quality scores, so filtering could not match that applied to full-length reads. To assign V/J genes and CDR3, sequences were annotated using PyIR, a Python wrapper for IgBLAST v1.9, with IMGT germline references. Reads were removed for weak V/J assignments (E-value above 1e-6), missing CDR3, stop codons, out-of-frame junctions, or ambiguous translated residues. V3J clonotypes were defined as sequences sharing the same inferred V gene, J gene, and CDR3 amino acid sequence. Percentage overlap between repertoires was calculated by dividing the number of shared unique clonotypes by the size of the smaller repertoire. Richness of each repertoire was evaluated using RTK rarefaction, the Chao1 estimator, and Recon v2.1 estimates of unobserved clonotypes. OLGA was used to compute generation probabilities for all TCRbeta clonotypes that the gDNA method yielded from several donors. This immuneACCESS table, as held by TCRdb, lists in-frame sequences with V and J called but not all clones. Of the missing ones, under half trace to an unresolved V gene in checked studies; the others have no known cause. The V and J calls and the clone size are those of that table, but D and trimming were determined from the DNA. The sample yields over a million clones; about four fifths were counted once. Roughly 0.61% of the sample comes from the top ten.

This clone occurred many times. Its antigen remains unidentified. The input lacks base qualities; no much larger clone sits a single base away. Donors were healthy HIV-negative adults with no recently reported acute infections or vaccinations. Every donor was a Caucasian adult living in Nashville, Tennessee, USA. CD4+ T cells were enriched by magnetic negative selection; naive cells were then positively selected on CD45RA, and the negative fraction formed the memory subset. Blood was obtained by leukapheresis, after which PBMCs were separated by Ficoll-Histopaque density gradient centrifugation and cryopreserved in liquid nitrogen vapor phase. Analytical flow cytometry was used to check the purity and quantity of each magnetically sorted T cell population. Genomic DNA was isolated from every sorted fraction and measured by UV absorbance on a Nanodrop 2000c. According to the germline V gene, CDR1 reads SNHLY and CDR2 reads FYNNEI. Compared with germline, V lacks 6 bases and J lacks 10 bases; bases without a gene match: 9. The CDR3, cysteine through phenylalanine, is 14 amino acids long. Of the read, only the CDR3 DNA is kept; its 42 bases are in frame from base 1.

Points the paper makes about the study in general: The genetic and exposure-history diversity represented was limited by the small number of donors. Clonotypes shared by all four sorted-subset donors showed higher generation probabilities than non-shared clonotypes. Pairwise subsampling led to the expectation that sequencing depth would affect the degree of clonotype sharing among donors. Approximately 5% of naive CD4, 3% to 3.5% of naive CD8, 2.3% of memory CD4, and 0.35% to 0.4% of memory CD8 clonotypes were shared across several donors. Incomplete sequencing was indicated by rarefaction of sorted-subset datasets, despite the large sequencing depth. Sampling was restricted to blood, and TCR repertoires in tissues likely differ from the TCR repertoires found in blood. Naive subsets generally had larger estimated clonotype richness than memory subsets.

The sequence was obtained from a man aged 18 to 30 in good health. Some clones in this sample may be carry-over from other donors' samples. The chain uses TRBV2 and TRBJ1-4; TRBD1 agrees with 9 junctional bases. The sequencing input was memory CD4+ T cells from PBMCs. The sample's cell subset or site, from its label and the paper: CD45RA-negative fraction. CDR3 sequence: CASSPGQGIVKLFF. The base sequence is TGTGCCAGCAGCCCGGGACAGGGAATCGTAAAACTGTTTTTT. Beyond the CDR3, the reference TRBV2 and TRBJ1-4 genes provide the residues; the full variable domain reads: EPEVTQTPSHQVTQMGQEVILRCVPISNHLYFYWYRQILGQKVEFLVSFYNNEISEKSEIFDDQFSVERPDGSNFTLKIRSTKLEDSAMYFCASSPGQGIVKLFFGSGTQLSVL.